One and the same sample provided the 7 T cell receptor beta chains below, sequenced in a study of technical replicates of blood from a handful of donors. The data were produced by immunoSEQ multiplex PCR, yet TCRdb's version contains in-frame clones alone and is incomplete. The data show about 70,000 clones, approximately 96% seen once. The sample taken for sequencing was T cells isolated from PBMCs. The receptors shown here come from a human donor in good health.

The rearrangement links TRBV5-4 to TRBJ1-2, with D possibly matching TRBD1 (6 bases). The CDR3 has 16 amino acids. The V end lost 6 bases, the J end lost 1 base, and 19 bases lay between the germline ends. CDR1 is SGHNT and CDR2 is YYREEE in the germline V gene (reference sequence). This chain's CDR3 is CASTLGGDTLNYGYTF. CDR3 nucleotides: TGTGCCAGCACTTTGGGGGGGGACACCCTTAACTATGGCTACACCTTC.

V usage is TRBV7-3 and J usage is TRBJ1-2, with D possibly matching TRBD1 (5 bases). The CDR3 consists of 13 residues. The germline V gene encodes CDR1 SGHTA and CDR2 FQGTGA. V lost 2 bases and J lost 8, with 12 bases in between. CDR3 bases: TGTGCCAGCAGCTTACGGGGGAACGGAGGCTACACCTTC. It codes for CASSLRGNGGYTF.

The chain is built from TRBV7-8 and TRBJ2-2; D is possibly TRBD2 (6 bases). Trimming removed 4 bases from V and 5 bases from J, with 17 bases in between. Per the germline V gene, CDR1 is SGHVS and CDR2 is FQNEAQ. The CDR3 is made up of 16 amino acids. CDR3 DNA: TGTGCCAGCAGCTCAGCAGGGTTTGGAGGGACCGGGGAGCTGTTTTTT. Its translation: CASSSAGFGGTGELFF.

The V gene is TRBV2, the J gene TRBJ2-7; the match to TRBD1 covers 9 bases. J lost 3 bases, V lost 10 bases, and 7 bases had no gene match. The germline V gene has CDR1 SNHLY and CDR2 FYNNEI. The CDR3 loop spans 13 amino acids. The CDR3: CATQGAYFYEQYF. The CDR3 DNA is TGTGCCACACAGGGGGCTTATTTCTACGAGCAGTACTTC.

CDR3 sequence reads: CSVGDSQTEAFF. The CDR3 nucleotides are TGCAGCGTCGGAGACAGTCAGACTGAAGCTTTCTTT. The V and J genes are TRBV29-1 and TRBJ1-1; possible D gene TRBD1, 5 bases. CDR1 and CDR2 (germline): SQVTM, ANQGSEA. Trimming removed 6 bases from V and 5 bases from J, with 13 bases in between. The CDR3 loop spans 12 amino acids.

The genes are TRBV29-1 and TRBJ2-7, with 9 bases identical to TRBD1. Looked up from germline, CDR1 is SQVTM and CDR2 is ANQGSEA. The CDR3 spans 15 residues. Trimming took 6 bases from V and 6 from J; bases not matched to a gene: 15. The chain's CDR3 is CSVASGTGYFSEQYF. The DNA of the CDR3 is TGCAGCGTCGCATCCGGGACAGGGTATTTCTCCGAGCAGTACTTC.

V is TRBV9 and J is TRBJ1-5; D uncertain. Trimming took 0 bases from V and 3 from J, leaving 10 bases between them. This CDR3 contains 15 residues. The germline V gene has CDR1 SGDLS and CDR2 YYNGEE. The CDR3 coding sequence is TGTGCCAGCAGCGTAGGGACGAGGGACAATCAGCCCCAGCATTTT. It translates to CASSVGTRDNQPQHF.